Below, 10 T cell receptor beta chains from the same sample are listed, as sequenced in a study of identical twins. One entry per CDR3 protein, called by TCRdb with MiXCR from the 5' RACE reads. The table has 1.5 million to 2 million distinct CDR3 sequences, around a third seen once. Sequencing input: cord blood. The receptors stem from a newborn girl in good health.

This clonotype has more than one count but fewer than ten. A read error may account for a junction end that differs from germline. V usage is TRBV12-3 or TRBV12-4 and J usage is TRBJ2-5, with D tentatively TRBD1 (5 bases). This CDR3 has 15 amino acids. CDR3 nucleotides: TGTGCCAGCAGTCCCGGAAAGGGGCAGCAAGAGACCCGGTACTTC. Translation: CASSPGKGQQETRYF.

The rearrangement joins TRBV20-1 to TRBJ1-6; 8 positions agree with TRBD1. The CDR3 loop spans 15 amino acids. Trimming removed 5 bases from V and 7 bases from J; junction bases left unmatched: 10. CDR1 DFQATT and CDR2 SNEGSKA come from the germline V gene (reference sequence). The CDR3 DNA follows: TGCAGTGCTCCAGGGGGCAGGATCTACAATTCACCCCTCCACTTT. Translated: CSAPGGRIYNSPLHF.

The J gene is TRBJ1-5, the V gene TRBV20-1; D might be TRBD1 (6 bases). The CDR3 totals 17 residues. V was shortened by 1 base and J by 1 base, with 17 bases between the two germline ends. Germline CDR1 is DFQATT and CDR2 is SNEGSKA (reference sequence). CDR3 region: CSARGLGAGESNQPQHF. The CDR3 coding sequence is TGCAGTGCTAGAGGCCTCGGGGCAGGGGAAAGCAATCAGCCCCAGCATTTT.

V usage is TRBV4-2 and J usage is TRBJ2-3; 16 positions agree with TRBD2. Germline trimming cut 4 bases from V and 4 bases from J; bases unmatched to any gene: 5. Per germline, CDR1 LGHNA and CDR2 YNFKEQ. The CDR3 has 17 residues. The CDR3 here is CASSPIGTSGGADTQYF. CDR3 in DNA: TGTGCCAGCAGCCCGATAGGGACTAGCGGGGGGGCAGATACGCAGTATTTT.

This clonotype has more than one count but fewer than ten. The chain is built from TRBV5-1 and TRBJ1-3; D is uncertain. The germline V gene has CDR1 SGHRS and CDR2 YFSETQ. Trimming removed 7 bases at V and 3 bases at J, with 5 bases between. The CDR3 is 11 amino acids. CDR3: CASSDGNTIYF. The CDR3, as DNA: TGCGCCAGCTCCGATGGAAACACCATATATTTT.

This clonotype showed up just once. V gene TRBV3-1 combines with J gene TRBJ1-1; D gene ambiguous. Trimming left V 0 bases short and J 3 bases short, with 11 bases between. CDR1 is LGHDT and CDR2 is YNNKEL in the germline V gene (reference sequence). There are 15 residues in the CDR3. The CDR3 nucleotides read TGTGCCAGCAGCCAAGATTTTGGAGTAGACACTGAAGCTTTCTTT. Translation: CASSQDFGVDTEAFF.

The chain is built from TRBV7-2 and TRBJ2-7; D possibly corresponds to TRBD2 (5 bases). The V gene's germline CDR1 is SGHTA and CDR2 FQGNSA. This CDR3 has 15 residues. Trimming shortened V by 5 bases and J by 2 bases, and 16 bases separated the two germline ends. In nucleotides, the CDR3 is TGTGCCAGCAGCCAAGGACTGGATCGCACCTACGAGCAGTACTTC. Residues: CASSQGLDRTYEQYF. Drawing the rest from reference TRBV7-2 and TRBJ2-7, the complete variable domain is GAGVSQSPSNKVTEKGKDVELRCDPISGHTALYWYRQSLGQGLEFLIYFQGNSAPDKSGLPSDRFSAERTGGSVSTLTIQRTQQEDSAVYLCASSQGLDRTYEQYFGPGTRLTVT.

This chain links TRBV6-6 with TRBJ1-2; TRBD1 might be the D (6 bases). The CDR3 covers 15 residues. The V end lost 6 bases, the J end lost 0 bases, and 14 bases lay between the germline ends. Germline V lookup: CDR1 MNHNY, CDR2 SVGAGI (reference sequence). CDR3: CASSFDRSTNYGYTF. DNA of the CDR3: TGTGCCAGCAGCTTCGACAGGAGCACTAACTATGGCTACACCTTC.

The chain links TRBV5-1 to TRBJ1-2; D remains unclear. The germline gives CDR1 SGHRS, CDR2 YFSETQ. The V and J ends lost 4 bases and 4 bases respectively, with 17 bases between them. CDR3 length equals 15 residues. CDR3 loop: CASSPRLGDGYGYTF. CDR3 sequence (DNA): TGCGCCAGCAGCCCCAGACTGGGCGATGGCTATGGCTACACCTTC. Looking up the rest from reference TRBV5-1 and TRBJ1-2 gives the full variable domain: KAGVTQTPRYLIKTRGQQVTLSCSPISGHRSVSWYQQTPGQGLQFLFEYFSETQRNKGNFPGRFSGRQFSNSRSEMNVSTLELGDSALYLCASSPRLGDGYGYTFGSGTRLTVV.

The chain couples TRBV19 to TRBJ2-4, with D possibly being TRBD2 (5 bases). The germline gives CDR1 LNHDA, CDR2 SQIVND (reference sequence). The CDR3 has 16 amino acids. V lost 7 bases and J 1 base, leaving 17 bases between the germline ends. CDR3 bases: TGTGCCAGTACCCCTCGGGTATCGGGGGCCAAAAACATTCAGTACTTC. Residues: CASTPRVSGAKNIQYF.